The entry below describes one T cell receptor beta chain. Antigen unknown. The protocol was immunoSEQ multiplex PCR, while the TCRdb copy is restricted to in-frame clones and leaves out a portion. This repertoire shows 57,000 or so clones, approximately 86% found once; its top ten account for around 1.2%. The data belong to a study of OX40 agonist ivuxolimab in advanced cancers. Across the study: Among those enrolled, mean age was roughly 62 years (range roughly 23 to 85) and approximately 80% were male.

Notes on the study in general: Among the lowest peripheral clonal expansion occurred in 0.1-3.0 mg/kg partial responders.

No patient had autoimmune disease or received systemic immunosuppression. The CDR3 has 16 residues. Germline loops: CDR1 SGHRS, CDR2 YFSETQ. Between the trimmed V and J ends, which lost 0 bases and 4 bases, there was a span of 16 bases. The source material was CD4+ or CD8+ T cells sorted from blood, sampled in a trial of the OX40 agonist ivuxolimab. This chain links TRBV5-1 with TRBJ1-2, with D perhaps matching TRBD1 (5 bases). This clonotype was obtained from an adult with an advanced solid tumor such as melanoma, head and neck, liver or kidney cancer. The DNA of the CDR3 is TGCGCCAGCAGCTTGGGTTGGAGGGGAGGAGTCTATGGCTACACCTTC. Amino acids: CASSLGWRGGVYGYTF.